Following are 17 T cell receptor beta chains from one sample sequenced in a study of blood T cell repertoires in COVID-19. TCRdb's table, derived via immunoSEQ multiplex PCR, lists solely in-frame clones and lacks some. Of 150,000 or so clones listed, over 60% are singletons. Sequencing was carried out using peripheral blood. The source of these receptors is an elderly woman with active or convalescent COVID-19.

The V call is TRBV19, the J call TRBJ1-1, with TRBD1 as a possible D gene (6 bases). CDR3 length equals 14 residues. Germline CDR1 and CDR2: LNHDA and SQIVND (reference sequence). V was cut by 3 bases and J by 6 bases, with 14 bases left in between. CDR3 bases: TGTGCCAGTAGTATTCGCAGGGGTGGGTCTGAAGCTTTCTTT. It codes for CASSIRRGGSEAFF.

The V gene is TRBV12-3 or TRBV12-4, the J gene TRBJ2-7, with a tentative D call TRBD2 (5 bases). Trimming shortened V by 5 bases and J by 2 bases, and 10 bases separated the two germline ends. This CDR3 region has 13 residues. The CDR3 loop is CASSLQEAYEQYF. Written as DNA, the CDR3 is TGTGCCAGCAGTCTGCAGGAGGCCTACGAGCAGTACTTC.

The V call is TRBV5-1, the J call TRBJ1-1; D is uncertain. CDR1 and CDR2 (germline): SGHRS, YFSETQ. This CDR3 has 13 residues. The ends were cut back, 1 base at V and 3 bases at J, with 7 bases in the middle. Here the CDR3 DNA reads TGCGCCAGCAGCTTGCGGTTCGACACTGAAGCTTTCTTT. Translated, it gives CASSLRFDTEAFF.

This clone was seen a single time. The J gene is TRBJ2-6, the V gene TRBV5-1; TRBD2 matches 9 bases. CDR1 is SGHRS and CDR2 is YFSETQ in the germline V gene. The CDR3 extends over 19 amino acids. The J segment lost 0 bases and the V segment lost 2 bases, leaving 9 bases of the junction unmatched. The CDR3 loop is CASSLERTSAFSGANVLTF. CDR3 sequence (DNA): TGCGCCAGCAGCTTAGAAAGGACTAGCGCGTTCTCTGGGGCCAACGTCCTGACTTTC.

This rearrangement joins TRBV7-9 to TRBJ1-4, with 12 bases matching TRBD1. This CDR3 has 15 residues. J lost 8 bases, V lost 1 base, and 2 bases had no gene match. The V gene's germline CDR1 is SEHNR and CDR2 FQNEAQ (reference sequence). CDR3 DNA: TGTGCCAGCAGCTTAGATGGGACAGGGGGCGAAAAACTGTTTTTT. Translation: CASSLDGTGGEKLFF.

This clone was observed a single time. CDR3 amino acids: CASSERVGNTEAFF. DNA for the CDR3: TGTGCCAGCAGTGAGAGGGTGGGGAACACTGAAGCTTTCTTT. This chain uses TRBV2 with TRBJ1-1; D gene unclear. The CDR3 loop spans 14 amino acids. Germline V lookup: CDR1 SNHLY, CDR2 FYNNEI. Trimming removed 3 bases at V and 1 base at J, with 9 bases between.

The chain recombines TRBV7-8 with TRBJ1-5; D call uncertain. V was trimmed by 1 base and J by 5 bases, leaving 12 bases between them. Per the germline V gene, CDR1 is SGHVS and CDR2 is FQNEAQ. The CDR3 extends over 15 amino acids. The CDR3 bases are TGTGCCAGCAGCTTAGAGGTGGACTGGGATCAGCCCCAGCATTTT. It translates to CASSLEVDWDQPQHF.

V gene TRBV7-3 combines with J gene TRBJ2-1, with 7 positions matching TRBD2. The CDR3 consists of 14 residues. V shed 4 bases, J shed 4 bases, and the junction held 4 bases outside the gene matches. Germline-derived CDR1 and CDR2 are SGHTA and FQGTGA. The CDR3 sequence: CASSSRAGYNEQFF. CDR3 nucleotide sequence: TGTGCCAGCAGCTCCCGAGCGGGGTACAATGAGCAGTTCTTC.

The rearrangement joins TRBV28 to TRBJ1-1, with D tentatively TRBD1 (5 bases). CDR1 is MDHEN and CDR2 is SYDVKM in the germline V gene. This CDR3 has 14 residues. Trimming pared 10 bases from V and 2 bases from J, leaving 17 bases between. CDR3 DNA: TGTGCCACCCTTACGTGGGGGGGTAACACTGAAGCTTTCTTT. Residues: CATLTWGGNTEAFF.

This clone showed up just a few times. The chain combines TRBV7-3 with TRBJ2-6; D is unresolved. The V end lost 5 bases, the J end lost 3 bases, and 11 bases lay between the germline ends. The germline V gene has CDR1 SGHTA and CDR2 FQGTGA. CDR3 length equals 15 residues. CDR3 nucleotide sequence: TGTGCCAGCAGCCCGAAAACGGGTGGGGCCAACGTCCTGACTTTC. Its protein product is CASSPKTGGANVLTF.

The V call is TRBV10-1, the J call TRBJ2-7; 8 bases are shared with TRBD2. From germline, CDR1 is WNHNN and CDR2 SYGVQD (reference sequence). The CDR3 extends over 14 amino acids. The V segment lost 4 bases and the J segment 6 bases; nucleotides outside the gene matches: 8. CDR3 sequence: CASSGLAGAFEQYF. CDR3 sequence (DNA): TGCGCCAGCAGTGGCCTAGCGGGCGCCTTCGAGCAGTACTTC.

This clone appeared once. The V gene is TRBV5-4, the J gene TRBJ2-5; D ambiguous. This CDR3 comprises 14 residues. The ends were cut back, 3 bases at V and 1 base at J, with 10 bases in the middle. Germline V lookup: CDR1 SGHNT, CDR2 YYREEE (reference sequence). CDR3 in amino acids: CASSSGSFQETQYF. Here the CDR3 DNA reads TGTGCCAGCAGCTCCGGGTCGTTCCAAGAGACCCAGTACTTC.

The gene calls are TRBV5-1 and TRBJ2-5; 7 nucleotides agree with TRBD1. The CDR3 has 13 residues. V was pared by 0 bases and J by 5 bases, with 1 base of the junction left unmatched. The V gene's germline CDR1 is SGHRS and CDR2 YFSETQ. This chain's CDR3 is CASSLGQGETQYF. CDR3 nucleotide sequence: TGCGCCAGCAGCTTGGGACAGGGTGAGACCCAGTACTTC.

V usage is TRBV6-1 and J usage is TRBJ1-5, with D possibly TRBD1 on 5 matching bases. Trimming pared 2 bases from V and 4 bases from J, leaving 9 bases between. CDR1 MNHNS and CDR2 SASEGT come from the germline V gene. The CDR3 runs to 14 residues. The CDR3 DNA follows: TGTGCCAGCAGTGAAAGGGGCAGGAATCAGCCCCAGCATTTT. Translating it yields CASSERGRNQPQHF.

The chain couples TRBV7-2 to TRBJ1-6, with D maybe TRBD1 (6 bases). V lost 2 bases and J 6 bases, leaving 8 bases between the germline ends. This CDR3 spans 14 amino acids. In germline, CDR1 is SGHTA, CDR2 FQGNSA. The CDR3 bases are TGTGCCAGCAGCTTACGACAGGTTAATTCACCCCTCCACTTT. Residues: CASSLRQVNSPLHF. The whole variable domain, filled in from reference TRBV7-2 and TRBJ1-6, reads GAGVSQSPSNKVTEKGKDVELRCDPISGHTALYWYRQSLGQGLEFLIYFQGNSAPDKSGLPSDRFSAERTGGSVSTLTIQRTQQEDSAVYLCASSLRQVNSPLHFGNGTRLTVT.

This clone was recorded a few times. The chain carries TRBV3-1 (or the pseudogene TRBV3-2) and TRBJ2-7, with a weak D call TRBD1 (6 bases). This CDR3 region has 14 residues. The V gene lost 5 bases and the J gene lost 6 bases, with 17 bases spanning the gap. CDR1 is LGHDT, CDR2 YNNKEL, per germline (reference sequence). Here the CDR3 DNA reads TGTGCCAGCAGCGGGATCAGGGGATTGGGCGAGCAGTACTTC. Amino acid sequence: CASSGIRGLGEQYF.

CDR3 coding DNA: TGTGCCTCCGCGACAGGGGCCTCAGATACGCAGTATTTT. As protein: CASATGASDTQYF. This chain joins TRBV30 and TRBJ2-3; 8 bases align to TRBD1. The CDR3 runs 13 residues. Germline V gene lookup returns CDR1 GTSNPN and CDR2 SVGIG (reference sequence). The V and J ends lost 7 bases and 4 bases, in that order; junction bases with no gene match: 7. The full variable domain, with the rest looked up from reference TRBV30 and TRBJ2-3, is SQTIHQWPATLVQPVGSPLSLECTVEGTSNPNLYWYRQAAGRGLQLLFYSVGIGQISSEVPQNLSASRPQDRQFILSSKKLLLSDSGFYLCASATGASDTQYFGPGTRLTVL.